This TCR beta chain was sequenced in a study of beta chain features in type 1 diabetes. At the level of the study: Healthy donors and patients had similar age, gender and cell yields.

Losses at the gene ends were 4 bases for V and 6 bases for J; bases not matched to a gene: 9. The CDR3 extends over 15 amino acids. The germline V gene encodes CDR1 SGHRS and CDR2 YFSETQ. Sequenced material consisted of expressed TCRB transcripts (all of the isolated RNA was reverse transcribed). The data were produced by immunoSEQ multiplex PCR, yet TCRdb's version contains in-frame clones alone and is incomplete. The data show approximately 150,000 clones, approximately 8.4% seen once. Study results and caveats: In type 1 diabetes patients, VDJ junctions had fewer insertions; deletions at these junctions were more frequent.

Isolation of CD4+ naive, central memory, regulatory and stem cell-like memory cells was achieved by sorting via CD45RO/CCR7/CD25/CD127/CD95/CD27. This clone was detected a few times. Its antigen is not identified. The specimen sequenced was central memory CD4+ T cells from blood. This TCR derives from a woman under 30 in good health. This chain joins TRBV5-1 and TRBJ2-3, with TRBD1 identical over 9 bases. The CDR3 region has the DNA TGCGCCAGCAGCCCCGGACAGGGGACCATTGATACGCAGTATTTT. It specifies CASSPGQGTIDTQYF.